The table lists the clone carrying this T cell receptor beta chain with many counts. The antigen remains undetermined. A single record per CDR3 protein comes from TCRdb applying MiXCR to the multiplex PCR reads. The sample lists 20,000 to 30,000 distinct CDR3 sequences; around 23% were seen once. CDR3 size: 13 residues. The germline V gene has CDR1 LNHDA and CDR2 SQIVND (reference sequence). Trimming cost V 7 bases and J 2 bases, with 9 bases left between them. The sample belongs to a study of breast tumors, draining lymph nodes, adjacent tissues. Study conclusions and caveats: Luminal-like breast cancer showed significantly greater tumor-nontumor repertoire similarity than basal-like breast cancer did. Compared with lymph nodes, tumors were less diverse; compared with nontumor tissue, more. The data were judged consistent with most tumor T cells coming from lymph node and expanding in tumor. Data only fit, rather than demonstrated, lymph node origin of most tumor T cells.

V usage is TRBV19 and J usage is TRBJ1-5; the D is unclear. This receptor was identified in a female donor with breast cancer. Some clones in this sample may be carry-over from other donors' samples. Sequencing input: breast tumor tissue. The CDR3 loop is CASKDYGNQPQHF. The CDR3 DNA reads as TGTGCCAGTAAGGATTACGGCAATCAGCCCCAGCATTTT.